This T cell receptor beta chain derives from a study of cytomegalovirus exposure and HLA in healthy donors. The primer mix had 60 Vbeta and 13 Jbeta primers. The repertoire was sequenced with immunoSEQ multiplex PCR; TCRdb's copy has only in-frame clones and lacks some. The sample has approximately 120,000 clones, more than 65% seen once. A note on this clone: Its antigen is unknown.

The donors (healthy individuals) were bone marrow donors. Overall study results and limits: In an earlier analysis, productive rearrangement rates for most beta V segments clustered near 87% or 30%. Excluded: some indistinguishable V segments such as TRBV6-2 and TRBV6-3. In a later analysis, a genetic analysis reported fewer productive-TCR N-insertions in an Asian-associated ancestry cluster than the cohort average.

CDR1 is SGHRS and CDR2 is YFSETQ in the germline V gene. There are 16 residues in the CDR3. V lost 4 bases to trimming and J lost 7 bases; unmatched junction nucleotides: 12. Sequenced material: PBMCs. This sequence was found in a woman in her forties in good health and CMV-seropositive. This rearrangement joins TRBV5-1 to TRBJ2-1; TRBD1 matches 9 bases. Here the CDR3 DNA reads TGCGCCAGCAGCCCCTGGGACAGGGCCGAAGGAAATGAGCAGTTCTTC. It is translated as CASSPWDRAEGNEQFF.